A selection of T cell receptor beta chains follows, all from one sample in a study of T cell responses to AZD1222 COVID-19 vaccine. Repertoires were generated with immunoSEQ multiplex PCR, while TCRdb's copy carries only in-frame clones and drops some. The sample has about 270,000 clones, almost 95% seen once. The starting material was peripheral blood, obtained 28 days after the second AZD1222 dose. The receptors originated from an adult who received the AZD1222 COVID-19 vaccine. CDR3s include the opening cysteine and the closing phenylalanine or tryptophan. Fields, in order: V gene, J gene, CDR3 protein.

V: TRBV28; J: TRBJ2-7; CDR3: CASSSPGTGITYEQYF
V: TRBV2; J: TRBJ1-2; CDR3: CASSEPLGGYTF
V: TRBV19; J: TRBJ2-7; CDR3: CASSIRFSSYEQYF
V: TRBV5-1; J: TRBJ1-2; CDR3: CASSSPGGDGYTF
V: TRBV19; J: TRBJ1-5; CDR3: CASRRDTVGNQPQHF
V: TRBV20-1; J: TRBJ1-2; CDR3: CSANGYGYTF
V: TRBV15; J: TRBJ1-5; CDR3: CATSRRGWNQPQHF
V: TRBV7-2; J: TRBJ1-5; CDR3: CASSSDRGREQPQHF
V: TRBV6-5; J: TRBJ1-5; CDR3: CASSYSRGSNQPQHF
V: TRBV25-1; J: TRBJ1-6; CDR3: CASSEGPGAMKGFPPLHF
V: TRBV5-1; J: TRBJ1-1; CDR3: CASSLARGNTEAFF
V: TRBV5-1; J: TRBJ2-2; CDR3: CASSVPGQGTGELFF
V: TRBV6-5; J: TRBJ2-1; CDR3: CASSLAGDLREQFF
V: TRBV9; J: TRBJ1-2; CDR3: CASSVAGTGDMSYTF
V: TRBV3-1/TRBV3-2; J: TRBJ2-2; CDR3: CASRHTGELFF
V: TRBV7-9; J: TRBJ2-4; CDR3: CASSLGDSQIQYF
V: TRBV12-3/TRBV12-4; J: TRBJ2-7; CDR3: CASSSGQGNEQYF
V: TRBV27; J: TRBJ2-7; CDR3: CASSPREWSRDEQYF
V: TRBV2; J: TRBJ1-2; CDR3: CASSSQGAYGYTF
V: TRBV28; J: TRBJ1-1; CDR3: CASSLWTGETEAFF
V: TRBV7-3; J: TRBJ2-6; CDR3: CASSLSFSGANVLTF
V: TRBV7-9; J: TRBJ2-5; CDR3: CASSTTGETQYF
V: TRBV20-1; J: TRBJ2-5; CDR3: CSASPPETQYF
V: TRBV19; J: TRBJ2-1; CDR3: CASLKTSGGAPNEQFF
V: TRBV5-1; J: TRBJ2-7; CDR3: CASSVSGVYEQYF
V: TRBV19; J: TRBJ1-5; CDR3: CASSQGGVNQPQHF
V: TRBV29-1; J: TRBJ2-7; CDR3: CSVGLERYEQYF
V: TRBV27; J: TRBJ2-2; CDR3: CASSFRGDTGELFF
V: TRBV5-1; J: TRBJ1-4; CDR3: CASSLRDSQKLFF
V: TRBV6-6; J: TRBJ1-4; CDR3: CASSYQPATNEKLFF
V: TRBV7-6; J: TRBJ2-6; CDR3: CASSFEGAAGANVLTF
V: TRBV24-1; J: TRBJ2-7; CDR3: CATSDSGTGGPQRSGEQYF
V: TRBV5-5; J: TRBJ2-7; CDR3: CASSLAAGTGLSYEQYF
V: TRBV19; J: TRBJ1-2; CDR3: CASSIDTGTGIYYGYTF
V: TRBV3-1/TRBV3-2; J: TRBJ2-7; CDR3: CASSRGRGAREQYF
V: TRBV29-1; J: TRBJ2-2; CDR3: CSVGGTGELFF
V: TRBV11-2; J: TRBJ1-6; CDR3: CASSLGDSPLHF
V: TRBV7-9; J: TRBJ1-2; CDR3: CASSFRSLLVRDNGYTF
V: TRBV4-2; J: TRBJ2-7; CDR3: CASSQDWEESYEQYF
V: TRBV5-5; J: TRBJ2-1; CDR3: CASSFALNEQFF
V: TRBV9; J: TRBJ2-7; CDR3: CASSERPDYEQYF
V: TRBV27; J: TRBJ1-4; CDR3: CASGLNRVEKLFF
V: TRBV6-5; J: TRBJ1-2; CDR3: CASSSTSYGYTF
V: TRBV2; J: TRBJ2-5; CDR3: CASRTVVQAQETQYF
V: TRBV9; J: TRBJ2-7; CDR3: CASSGNSYEQYF
V: TRBV30; J: TRBJ1-1; CDR3: CAWSVTGYTEAFF
V: TRBV7-9; J: TRBJ2-7; CDR3: CASSKDGYSYEQYF
V: TRBV23-1; J: TRBJ1-2; CDR3: CASSQSVEANYGYTF
V: TRBV28; J: TRBJ2-1; CDR3: CASSLRRTGSYNEQFF